Sequencing of this TCR beta chain was carried out in a study of post-analysis software for immune sequencing data. Study findings and constraints: Samples from one preparation batch, clustered by F measure, grouped strongly together. Higher frequency in patients than in controls was seen for roughly five TRBV segments, with TRBV5-6, TRBV5-1 and TRBV20-1 among them. Compared against controls, patients with multiple sclerosis displayed significantly lower normalized Chao1 diversity.

Unique molecular identifiers were built into the TCR beta cDNA libraries. Starting from about 0.94 to 9.7 million T cells, the study yielded 460,000 or so cDNA molecules. TCRdb called the PCR reads again in MiXCR, with one record for every CDR3 protein. The profile covers some 690,000 distinct CDR3 sequences, with 30% appearing a single time and about 0.5% taken by the ten largest. Concerning this clonotype: Its antigen is still unknown.

Germline V gene sequence: CDR1 ENHRY, CDR2 SYGVKD. The V end lost 10 bases, the J end lost 5 bases, and 11 bases lay between the germline ends. The CDR3 consists of 11 residues. This chain joins TRBV10-3 and TRBJ2-5; D is undetermined. This TCR was recovered from a girl under 18 with multiple sclerosis. The source material was blood. The CDR3 sequence: CATAEAETQYF. CDR3 DNA sequence: TGTGCCACGGCTGAGGCGGAGACCCAGTACTTC.